The 5 T cell receptor beta chains reported below all come from one sample, sequenced in a study of blood T cell repertoires in COVID-19 (dated by TCRdb to 2019 to 2021). The library was prepared using the immunoSEQ multiplex PCR assay. Here the immuneACCESS table is served through TCRdb, limited to in-frame sequences with V and J called. Missing clones are a known gap in these copies; in checked studies unresolved V genes cover under half, and the rest lacks a known reason. This sample is represented by approximately 70,000 clones; around three quarters of them were singletons. The ten largest clones add up to roughly 36% of the sample. The sample taken for sequencing was peripheral blood. These receptors all stem from a woman in her sixties or seventies with acute or convalescent COVID-19.

The rearrangement uses TRBV5-4 and TRBJ1-6; unclear D gene. Trimming took off 7 bases at V and 5 bases at J, with 10 bases between the two ends. Germline V gene lookup returns CDR1 SGHNT and CDR2 YYREEE (reference sequence). The CDR3 sequence is 13 residues long. In DNA, the CDR3 is TGTGCCAGCCAGGCGGGGAATAATTCACCCCTCCACTTT. Its translation: CASQAGNNSPLHF.

This chain uses TRBV20-1 with TRBJ1-2, with D tentatively TRBD1 (5 bases). The CDR3 has 12 amino acids. CDR1 is DFQATT, CDR2 SNEGSKA, per germline (reference sequence). V was trimmed by 3 bases and J by 7 bases, leaving 12 bases between them. Here the CDR3 reads CSASSGKGGYTF. In nucleotides, the CDR3 is TGCAGTGCTAGTTCAGGGAAGGGTGGCTACACCTTC.

This chain connects TRBV29-1 to TRBJ1-2; D remains unclear. V was clipped by 8 bases and J by 5 bases, with 15 bases between them. In germline, CDR1 is SQVTM, CDR2 ANQGSEA. This CDR3 is 12 amino acids long. In DNA form, the CDR3 reads TGCAGCCTGTTGTTGGCTCGATATGGCTACACCTTC. Protein sequence: CSLLLARYGYTF. Supplemented by reference TRBV29-1 and TRBJ1-2, the full variable domain reads SAVISQKPSRDICQRGTSLTIQCQVDSQVTMMFWYRQQPGQSLTLIATANQGSEATYESGFVIDKFPISRPNLTFSTLTVSNMSPEDSSIYLCSLLLARYGYTFGSGTRLTVV.

The rearrangement links TRBV6-5 to TRBJ1-2, with a tentative D call TRBD1 (5 bases). V was shortened by 11 bases and J by 3 bases, with 19 bases between the two germline ends. Germline-derived CDR1 and CDR2 are MNHEY and SVGAGI. CDR3 length: 14 amino acids. The CDR3 DNA reads TGTGCCCGTCAGGGCACCAAACGAGACTATGGCTACACCTTC. Its protein product is CARQGTKRDYGYTF.

This chain joins TRBV6-5 and TRBJ2-2; 9 bases agree with TRBD1. CDR1 MNHEY and CDR2 SVGAGI come from the germline V gene. Trimming cost V 9 bases and J 7 bases; bases outside gene matches: 6. The CDR3 runs 13 residues. The CDR3 DNA is TGTGCCAGTCGGACAGGGGCGGGCGGGGAGCTGTTTTTT. Protein product: CASRTGAGGELFF.